The rows below give T cell receptor beta chains drawn from one sample of a study of T-cell memory formation after mild COVID-19. TCRdb re-analysed the 5' RACE reads in MiXCR, keeping a single row per CDR3 protein. The profile shows over 150,000 distinct CDR3 sequences, about a fifth of them singletons. Sample: PBMCs or a T cell subset sorted from them (not recorded which). Receptors originate from an adult woman who had mild COVID-19 (a few samples of this study predate the infection). Cell type and time point are not known. CDR3s include the opening cysteine and the closing phenylalanine or tryptophan. A D gene is named only where the DNA matches it firmly. Not all rows give a size; the values are once, few, many and, for expanded clones, a class.

>NA|TRBV29-1|TRBJ2-7|NA
CSVLASSYEQYF
TGCAGCGTTTTAGCGAGCTCCTACGAGCAGTACTTC
>NA|TRBV11-2|TRBJ2-1|TRBD2
CASSVLPGTSGGIAYNEQFF
TGTGCCAGCAGCGTATTGCCCGGGACTAGCGGGGGGATTGCCTACAATGAGCAGTTCTTC
>few|TRBV7-2|TRBJ2-1|TRBD2
CASSLSSGGSYNEQFF
TGTGCCAGCAGCCTCTCTAGCGGAGGCTCCTACAATGAGCAGTTCTTC
>NA|TRBV7-6|TRBJ2-1|TRBD2
CASSFSPLAGGPYNEQFF
TGTGCCAGCAGCTTCTCTCCTCTAGCGGGGGGGCCCTACAATGAGCAGTTCTTC
>NA|TRBV5-1|TRBJ2-3|TRBD2
CASSYGTSGIGDTQYF
TGCGCCAGCAGCTATGGGACTAGCGGGATCGGAGATACGCAGTATTTT
>few|TRBV7-6|TRBJ2-5|TRBD2
CASSFGRGGRGSQETQYF
TGTGCCAGCAGCTTCGGTCGAGGCGGGAGGGGCTCCCAAGAGACCCAGTACTTC
>many|TRBV12-3/TRBV12-4|TRBJ2-2|NA
CASSFSGELFF
TGTGCCAGCAGTTTCAGCGGGGAGCTGTTTTTT
>NA|TRBV7-9|TRBJ2-7|NA
CASSPDLIPYEQYF
TGTGCCAGCAGCCCGGACTTAATCCCCTACGAGCAGTACTTC
>few|TRBV4-3|TRBJ1-6|NA
CASRGESGVSYNSPLHF
TGCGCCAGCCGGGGGGAATCAGGGGTCTCCTATAATTCACCCCTCCACTTT
>few|TRBV4-1|TRBJ2-2|TRBD1
CASSRPGTGGNTGELFF
TGCGCCAGCAGCCGTCCCGGGACAGGGGGCAACACCGGGGAGCTGTTTTTT
>few|TRBV3-1|TRBJ2-7|NA
CASSYREYEQYF
TGTGCCAGCAGCTACCGGGAGTACGAGCAGTACTTC
>NA|TRBV4-1|TRBJ2-7|NA
CASSQDIEGWSYEQYF
TGCGCCAGCAGCCAAGATATTGAAGGGTGGTCCTACGAGCAGTACTTC
>NA|TRBV2|TRBJ2-1|TRBD2
CASSDASGSYNEQFF
TGTGCCAGCAGTGATGCCAGCGGGAGCTACAATGAGCAGTTCTTC
>few|TRBV5-1|TRBJ2-5|TRBD2
CASSIIAGGPVETQYF
TGCGCCAGCAGCATCATAGCGGGGGGTCCGGTAGAGACCCAGTACTTC
>few|TRBV11-2|TRBJ2-1|TRBD2
CASSAPGLAGNEQFF
TGTGCCAGCAGCGCCCCGGGACTAGCGGGCAATGAGCAGTTCTTC
>NA|TRBV7-2|TRBJ2-1|TRBD2
CASSSTSTSGSSYNEQFF
TGTGCCAGCAGCTCCACTTCGACTAGCGGGAGCTCCTACAATGAGCAGTTCTTC
>once|TRBV6-1|TRBJ1-5|NA
CASSEWGGEHQPQHF
TGTGCCAGCAGTGAATGGGGTGGGGAGCATCAGCCCCAGCATTTT
>many|TRBV7-6|TRBJ1-5|NA
CASSSDPGDQPQHF
TGTGCCAGCAGCTCGGACCCTGGGGATCAGCCCCAGCATTTT
>few|TRBV10-3|TRBJ2-3|TRBD2
CAISDLLAELTDTQYF
TGTGCCATCAGTGACCTCCTAGCGGAGCTCACAGATACGCAGTATTTT
>NA|TRBV7-3|TRBJ2-2|NA
CASSLTLGTGELFF
TGTGCCAGCAGCTTAACACTTGGCACCGGGGAGCTGTTTTTT
>NA|TRBV7-9|TRBJ1-1|TRBD1
CASSSRDRGLDTEAFF
TGTGCCAGCAGCTCTCGGGACAGGGGCTTGGACACTGAAGCTTTCTTT
>NA|TRBV24-1|TRBJ2-2|TRBD2
CATSEIAGTGELFF
TGTGCCACCAGTGAAATAGCGGGTACCGGGGAGCTGTTTTTT
>NA|TRBV20-1|TRBJ2-3|TRBD2
CSASRGGLDTQYF
TGCAGTGCGAGTCGGGGGGGCTTAGATACGCAGTATTTT
>few|TRBV4-1|TRBJ1-2|TRBD1
CASRVGQGHYGYTF
TGCGCCAGCAGAGTAGGACAGGGCCACTATGGCTACACCTTC
>few|TRBV5-6|TRBJ2-1|TRBD2
CASSSRRISGGAWYNEQFF
TGTGCCAGCAGCTCCCGCCGGATTAGCGGGGGGGCATGGTACAATGAGCAGTTCTTC
>many|TRBV9|TRBJ1-4|NA
CASSVDNSNEKLFF
TGTGCCAGCAGCGTAGATAACAGTAATGAAAAACTGTTTTTT
>NA|TRBV6-5|TRBJ2-2|NA
CASTQGPHGIGELFF
TGTGCCAGCACTCAGGGGCCGCACGGCATCGGGGAGCTGTTTTTT
>once|TRBV4-3|TRBJ2-1|NA
CASSRTPLWDNEQFF
TGCGCCAGCAGCCGAACCCCTCTCTGGGACAATGAGCAGTTCTTC
>NA|TRBV20-1|TRBJ1-5|NA
CSARDAGQGIFQPQHF
TGCAGTGCTAGAGATGCAGGCCAGGGGATTTTCCAGCCCCAGCATTTT
>NA|TRBV4-2|TRBJ1-2|TRBD1
CASSPGTGDYGYTF
TGTGCCAGCAGCCCTGGGACAGGGGACTATGGCTACACCTTC
>NA|TRBV9|TRBJ2-1|NA
CASSVSDYNEQFF
TGTGCCAGCAGCGTATCGGACTACAATGAGCAGTTCTTC
>few|TRBV7-9|TRBJ2-3|TRBD2
CASSLGGGPKYF
TGTGCCAGCAGCTTAGGGGGAGGGCCAAAGTATTTT
>NA|TRBV7-8|TRBJ1-2|NA
CASSLGTALDYGYTF
TGTGCCAGCAGCTTAGGGACAGCACTGGACTATGGCTACACCTTC
>NA|TRBV4-1|TRBJ2-1|TRBD2
CASSQVGAPGGGTGNEQFF
TGCGCCAGCAGCCAAGTAGGTGCCCCGGGCGGGGGGACTGGGAATGAGCAGTTCTTC
>many|TRBV6-5|TRBJ1-1|TRBD1
CASSSPILTGGVEAFF
TGTGCCAGCAGTTCTCCTATTCTTACAGGGGGCGTTGAAGCTTTCTTT
>few|TRBV28|TRBJ2-7|TRBD1
CASSLTDRPSYEQYF
TGTGCCAGCAGTTTAACGGACAGGCCTTCCTACGAGCAGTACTTC
>NA|TRBV7-9|TRBJ1-2|NA
CASSYHPRGYDGYTF
TGTGCCAGCAGCTACCACCCCAGGGGATACGATGGCTACACCTTC
>few|TRBV4-3|TRBJ2-7|NA
CASSQGRGLAGYEQYF
TGCGCCAGCAGCCAGGGTAGGGGGCTAGCGGGTTACGAGCAGTACTTC
>few|TRBV29-1|TRBJ2-5|TRBD1
CSVLVALAQGIQETQYF
TGCAGCGTACTGGTTGCCTTAGCACAGGGGATCCAAGAGACCCAGTACTTC
>few|TRBV27|TRBJ2-2|NA
CASSLFGELFF
TGTGCCAGCAGTTTGTTCGGGGAGCTGTTTTTT